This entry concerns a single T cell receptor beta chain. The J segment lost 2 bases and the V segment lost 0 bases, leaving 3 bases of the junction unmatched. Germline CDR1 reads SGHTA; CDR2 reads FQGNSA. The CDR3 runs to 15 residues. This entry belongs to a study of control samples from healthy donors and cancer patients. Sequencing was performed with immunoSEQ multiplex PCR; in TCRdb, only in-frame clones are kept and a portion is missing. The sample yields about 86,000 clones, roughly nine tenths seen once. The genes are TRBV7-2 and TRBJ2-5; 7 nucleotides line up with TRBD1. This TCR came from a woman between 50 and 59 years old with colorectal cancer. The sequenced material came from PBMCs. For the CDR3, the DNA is TGTGCCAGCAGCTTAGCCGGGACAGCGCAAGAGACCCAGTACTTC. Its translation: CASSLAGTAQETQYF.